The following is a T cell receptor (beta chain) sequence with its context. Assay used: immunoSEQ multiplex PCR; TCRdb lists only in-frame clones, some missing. The sample records 70,000 or so clones, over 85% being singletons. The V gene's germline CDR1 is SNHLY and CDR2 FYNNEI. The CDR3 totals 17 residues. Trimming removed 3 bases from V and 5 bases from J, with 20 bases in between. The data are from a study of blood T cell repertoires in COVID-19. This receptor was obtained from a man aged 50 to 59 with acute or convalescent COVID-19. This chain joins TRBV2 and TRBJ2-1; D is possibly TRBD1 (7 bases). The sequencing input was peripheral blood. The CDR3 coding sequence is TGTGCCAGCAGTGACGGTGTGGGCAGGGGGGACGACAATGAGCAGTTCTTC. It specifies CASSDGVGRGDDNEQFF.